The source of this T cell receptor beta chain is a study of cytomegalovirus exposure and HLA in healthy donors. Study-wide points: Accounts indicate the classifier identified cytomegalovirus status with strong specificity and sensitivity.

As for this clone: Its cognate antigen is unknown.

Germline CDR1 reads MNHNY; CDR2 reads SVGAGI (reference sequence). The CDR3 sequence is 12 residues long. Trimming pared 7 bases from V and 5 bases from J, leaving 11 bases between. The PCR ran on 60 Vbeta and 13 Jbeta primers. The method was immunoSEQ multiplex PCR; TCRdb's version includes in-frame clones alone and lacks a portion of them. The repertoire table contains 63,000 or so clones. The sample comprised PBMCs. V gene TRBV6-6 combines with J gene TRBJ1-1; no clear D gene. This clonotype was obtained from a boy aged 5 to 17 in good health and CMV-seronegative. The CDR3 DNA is TGTGCCAGCAACCCGCCCCGGACTGAAGCTTTCTTT. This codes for CASNPPRTEAFF.